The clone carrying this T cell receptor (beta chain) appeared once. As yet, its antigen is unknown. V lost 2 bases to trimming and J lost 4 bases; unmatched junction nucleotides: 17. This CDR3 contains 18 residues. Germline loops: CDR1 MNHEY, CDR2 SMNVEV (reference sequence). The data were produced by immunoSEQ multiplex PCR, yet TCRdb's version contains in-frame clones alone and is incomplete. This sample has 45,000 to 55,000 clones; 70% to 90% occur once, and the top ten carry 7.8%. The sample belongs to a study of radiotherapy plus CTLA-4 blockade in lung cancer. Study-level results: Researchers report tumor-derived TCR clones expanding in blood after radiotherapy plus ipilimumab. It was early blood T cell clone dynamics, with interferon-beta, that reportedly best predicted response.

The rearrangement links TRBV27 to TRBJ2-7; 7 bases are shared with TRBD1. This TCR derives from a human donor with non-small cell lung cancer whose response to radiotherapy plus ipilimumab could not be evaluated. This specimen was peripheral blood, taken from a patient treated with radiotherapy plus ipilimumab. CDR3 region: CASSLTGAIILPSYEQYF. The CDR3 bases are TGTGCCAGCAGTTTAACAGGGGCGATTATCCTTCCCTCTTACGAGCAGTACTTC.